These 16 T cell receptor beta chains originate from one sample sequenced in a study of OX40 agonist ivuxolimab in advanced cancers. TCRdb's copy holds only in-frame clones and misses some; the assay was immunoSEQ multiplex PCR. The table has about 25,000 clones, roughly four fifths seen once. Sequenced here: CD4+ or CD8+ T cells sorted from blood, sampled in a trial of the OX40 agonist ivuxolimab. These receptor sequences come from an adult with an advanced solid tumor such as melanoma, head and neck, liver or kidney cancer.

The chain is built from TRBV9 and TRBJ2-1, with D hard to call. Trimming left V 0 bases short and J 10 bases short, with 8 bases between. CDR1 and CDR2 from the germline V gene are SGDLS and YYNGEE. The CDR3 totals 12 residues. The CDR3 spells CASSVDPAEQFF. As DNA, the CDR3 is TGTGCCAGCAGCGTAGATCCCGCGGAGCAGTTCTTC.

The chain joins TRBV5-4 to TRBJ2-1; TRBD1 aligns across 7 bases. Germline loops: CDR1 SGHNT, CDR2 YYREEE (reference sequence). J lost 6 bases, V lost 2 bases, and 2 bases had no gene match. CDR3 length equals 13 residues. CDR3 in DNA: TGTGCCAGCAGCTTTGGACAGGCCAATGAGCAGTTCTTC. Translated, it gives CASSFGQANEQFF.

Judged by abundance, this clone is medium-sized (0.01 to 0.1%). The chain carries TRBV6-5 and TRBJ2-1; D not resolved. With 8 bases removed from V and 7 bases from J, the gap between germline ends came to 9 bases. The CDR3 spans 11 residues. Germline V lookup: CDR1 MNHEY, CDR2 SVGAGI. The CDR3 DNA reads TGTGCCAGCCATTCCCTTAATGAGCAGTTCTTC. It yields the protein CASHSLNEQFF.

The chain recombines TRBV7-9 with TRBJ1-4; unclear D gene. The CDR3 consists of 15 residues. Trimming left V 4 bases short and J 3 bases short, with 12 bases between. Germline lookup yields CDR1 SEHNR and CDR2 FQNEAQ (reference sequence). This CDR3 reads CASSSQELANEKLFF. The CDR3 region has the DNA TGTGCCAGCAGCTCCCAGGAGCTTGCTAATGAAAAACTGTTTTTT.

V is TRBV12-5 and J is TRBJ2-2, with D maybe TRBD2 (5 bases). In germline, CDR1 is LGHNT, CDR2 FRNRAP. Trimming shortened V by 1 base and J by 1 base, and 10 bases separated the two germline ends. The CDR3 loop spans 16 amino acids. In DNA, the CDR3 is TGTGCTAGTGGTTTGGCGAAACTAGAGAACACCGGGGAGCTGTTTTTT. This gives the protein CASGLAKLENTGELFF. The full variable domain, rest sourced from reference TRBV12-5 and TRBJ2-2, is DARVTQTPRHKVTEMGQEVTMRCQPILGHNTVFWYRQTMMQGLELLAYFRNRAPLDDSGMPKDRFSAEMPDATLATLKIQPSEPRDSAVYFCASGLAKLENTGELFFGEGSRLTVL.

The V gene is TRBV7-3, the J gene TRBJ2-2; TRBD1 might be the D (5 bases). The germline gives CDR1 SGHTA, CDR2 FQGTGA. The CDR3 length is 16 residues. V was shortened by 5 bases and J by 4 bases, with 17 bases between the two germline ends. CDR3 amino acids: CASSLYESGPTGELFF. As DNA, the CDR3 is TGTGCCAGCAGCCTTTACGAGTCAGGGCCCACCGGGGAGCTGTTTTTT.

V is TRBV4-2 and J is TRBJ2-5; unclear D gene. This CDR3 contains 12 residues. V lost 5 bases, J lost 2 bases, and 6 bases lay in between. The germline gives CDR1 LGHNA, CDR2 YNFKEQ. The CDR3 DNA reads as TGTGCCAGCAGCGACCCTCAAGAGACCCAGTACTTC. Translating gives CASSDPQETQYF.

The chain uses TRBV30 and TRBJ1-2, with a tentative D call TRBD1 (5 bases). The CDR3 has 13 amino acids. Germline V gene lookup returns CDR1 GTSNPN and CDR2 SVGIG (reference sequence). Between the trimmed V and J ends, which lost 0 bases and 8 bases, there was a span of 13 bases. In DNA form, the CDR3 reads TGTGCCTGGAGTGTATCCAATGGGGACGGCTACACCTTC. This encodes CAWSVSNGDGYTF.

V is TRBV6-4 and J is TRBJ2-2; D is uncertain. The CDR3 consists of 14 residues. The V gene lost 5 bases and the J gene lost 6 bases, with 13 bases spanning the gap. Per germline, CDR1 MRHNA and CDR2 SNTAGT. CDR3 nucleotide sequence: TGTGCCAGCAGTCTGGGTAGCTCTCCCGGGGAGCTGTTTTTT. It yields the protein CASSLGSSPGELFF.

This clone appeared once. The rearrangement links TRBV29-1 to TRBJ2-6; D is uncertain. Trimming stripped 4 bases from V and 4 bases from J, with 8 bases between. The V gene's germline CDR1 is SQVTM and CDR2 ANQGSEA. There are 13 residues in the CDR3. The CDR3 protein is CSVARSGANVLTF. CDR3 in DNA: TGCAGCGTTGCACGGTCGGGGGCCAACGTCCTGACTTTC. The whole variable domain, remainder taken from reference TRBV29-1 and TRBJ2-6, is SAVISQKPSRDICQRGTSLTIQCQVDSQVTMMFWYRQQPGQSLTLIATANQGSEATYESGFVIDKFPISRPNLTFSTLTVSNMSPEDSSIYLCSVARSGANVLTFGAGSRLTVL.

The CDR3 loop is CASGGGTEAFF. The CDR3 DNA reads TGTGCCAGCGGCGGGGGTACTGAAGCTTTCTTT. V is TRBV5-4 and J is TRBJ1-1, with D possibly being TRBD1 (5 bases). The CDR3 is made up of 11 amino acids. CDR1 SGHNT and CDR2 YYREEE come from the germline V gene (reference sequence). Trimming removed 7 bases at V and 5 bases at J, with 9 bases between.

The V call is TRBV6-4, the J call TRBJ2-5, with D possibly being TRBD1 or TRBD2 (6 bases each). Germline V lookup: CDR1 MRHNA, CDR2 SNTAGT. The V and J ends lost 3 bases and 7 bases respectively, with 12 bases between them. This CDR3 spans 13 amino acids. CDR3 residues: CASSEGGEGTQYF. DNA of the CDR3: TGTGCCAGCAGTGAGGGGGGCGAAGGGACCCAGTACTTC.

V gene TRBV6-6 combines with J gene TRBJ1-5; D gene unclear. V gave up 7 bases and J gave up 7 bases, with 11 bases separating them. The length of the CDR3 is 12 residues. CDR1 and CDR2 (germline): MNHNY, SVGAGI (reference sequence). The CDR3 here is CASTLYGQPQHF. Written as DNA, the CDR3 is TGTGCCAGCACCTTATATGGCCAGCCCCAGCATTTT.

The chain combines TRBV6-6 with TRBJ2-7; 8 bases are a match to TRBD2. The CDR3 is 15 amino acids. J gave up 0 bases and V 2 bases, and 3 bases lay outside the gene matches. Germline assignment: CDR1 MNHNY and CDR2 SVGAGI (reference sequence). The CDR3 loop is CASSYAGTSSYEQYF. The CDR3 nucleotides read TGTGCCAGCAGTTACGCTGGGACTAGCTCCTACGAGCAGTACTTC.

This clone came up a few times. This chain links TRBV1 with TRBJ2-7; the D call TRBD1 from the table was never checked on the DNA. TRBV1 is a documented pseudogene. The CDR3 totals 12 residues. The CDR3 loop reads CTSSLRQGAEYF. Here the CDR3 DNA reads TGCACCAGCAGCCTAAGACAGGGTGCGGAGTACTTC.

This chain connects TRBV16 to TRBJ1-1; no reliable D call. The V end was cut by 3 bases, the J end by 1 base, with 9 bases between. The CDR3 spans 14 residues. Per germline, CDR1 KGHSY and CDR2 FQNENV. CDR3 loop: CASSHVPGNTEAFF. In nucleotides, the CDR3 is TGTGCCAGCAGCCATGTTCCAGGGAACACTGAAGCTTTCTTT.